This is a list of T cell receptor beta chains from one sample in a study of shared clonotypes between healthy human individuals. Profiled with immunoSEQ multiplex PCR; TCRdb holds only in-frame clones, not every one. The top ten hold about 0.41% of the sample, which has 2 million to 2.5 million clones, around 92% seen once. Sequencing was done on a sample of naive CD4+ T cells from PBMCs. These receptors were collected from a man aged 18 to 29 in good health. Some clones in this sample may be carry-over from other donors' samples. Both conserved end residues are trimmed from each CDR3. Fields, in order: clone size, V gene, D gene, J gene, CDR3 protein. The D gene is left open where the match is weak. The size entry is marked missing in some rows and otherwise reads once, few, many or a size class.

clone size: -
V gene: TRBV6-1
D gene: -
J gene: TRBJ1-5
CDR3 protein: ASSDWQGRQPQH

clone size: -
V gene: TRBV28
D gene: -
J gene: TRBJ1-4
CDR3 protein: ASGRGRIGNEKLF

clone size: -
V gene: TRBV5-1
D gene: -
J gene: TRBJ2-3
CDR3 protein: ASSLGSPQGGTQY

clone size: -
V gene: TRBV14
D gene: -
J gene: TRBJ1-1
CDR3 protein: ASSHFGLNTEAF

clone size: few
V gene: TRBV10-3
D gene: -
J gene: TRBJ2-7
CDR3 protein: AISESGTEQY

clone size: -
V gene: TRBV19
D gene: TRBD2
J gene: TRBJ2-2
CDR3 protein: ASSGLAGARTGELF

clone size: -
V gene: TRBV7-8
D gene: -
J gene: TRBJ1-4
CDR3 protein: ASSFRETNEKLF

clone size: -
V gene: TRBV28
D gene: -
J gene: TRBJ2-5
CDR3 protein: ASSPGGTTGTQY

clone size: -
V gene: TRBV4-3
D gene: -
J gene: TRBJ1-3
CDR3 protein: ASSQDWAVGNTIY

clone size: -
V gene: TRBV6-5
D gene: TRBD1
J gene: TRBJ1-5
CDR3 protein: ASSRTGSSNQPQH

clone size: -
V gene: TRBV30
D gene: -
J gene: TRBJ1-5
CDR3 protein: AWKHAGVQPQH

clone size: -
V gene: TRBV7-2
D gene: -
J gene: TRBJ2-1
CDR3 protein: ASSLRLGGSSYNEQF

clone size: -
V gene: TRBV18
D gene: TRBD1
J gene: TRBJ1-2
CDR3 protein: ASSQTAGQDARGYT

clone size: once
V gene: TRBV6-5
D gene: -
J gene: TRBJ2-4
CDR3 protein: ASTPGRSAVQY

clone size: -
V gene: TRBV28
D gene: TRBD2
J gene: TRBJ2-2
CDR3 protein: ASSIAGAVTGELF

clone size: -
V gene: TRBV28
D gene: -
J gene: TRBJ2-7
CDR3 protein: ASRTQGLPGEQY